This TCR beta chain was recorded in a study of cytotoxic CD8 clonotypes in ibrutinib-treated CLL. V was pared by 3 bases and J by 4 bases, with 16 bases between. The CDR3 length is 15 residues. Germline CDR1 is LGHNA and CDR2 is YSLEER. Here immunoSEQ multiplex PCR was the method, and the copy in TCRdb shows in-frame clones only, minus some. The data contain over 200,000 clones, around 75% of them singletons. Sequencing used PBMCs, obtained after 12 months of ibrutinib treatment. This clonotype originated in a human donor with chronic lymphocytic leukemia. V gene TRBV4-3 combines with J gene TRBJ2-7; tentative D call: TRBD2 (6 bases). The chain's CDR3 is CASSHAYIGGYEQYF. CDR3 sequence (DNA): TGCGCCAGCAGCCACGCGTACATAGGAGGGTACGAGCAGTACTTC.